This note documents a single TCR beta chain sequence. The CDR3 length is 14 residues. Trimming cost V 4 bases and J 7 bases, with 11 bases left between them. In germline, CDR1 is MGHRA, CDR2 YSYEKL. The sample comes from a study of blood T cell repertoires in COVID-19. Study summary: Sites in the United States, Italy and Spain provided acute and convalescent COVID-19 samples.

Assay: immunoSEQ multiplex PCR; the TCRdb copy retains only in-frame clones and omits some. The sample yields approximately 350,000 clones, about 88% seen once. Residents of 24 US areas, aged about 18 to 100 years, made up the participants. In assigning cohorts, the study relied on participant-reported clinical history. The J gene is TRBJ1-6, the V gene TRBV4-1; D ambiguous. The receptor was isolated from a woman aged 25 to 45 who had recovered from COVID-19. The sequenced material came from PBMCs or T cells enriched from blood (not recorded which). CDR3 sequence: CASSLRERNSPLHF. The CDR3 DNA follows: TGCGCCAGCAGCCTGCGGGAGCGAAATTCACCCCTCCACTTT.